The following is a T cell receptor (beta chain) sequence with its context. No antigen is known for it. Per the germline V gene, CDR1 is WSHSY and CDR2 is SAAADI. This CDR3 contains 14 residues. V was clipped by 1 base and J by 1 base, with 7 bases between them. This sample was included in a study of shared clonotypes between healthy human individuals. Study-level results: Although depth was large, rarefaction showed that sequencing of the sorted subsets was incomplete. Against clonotypes common to all four donors, non-shared ones had lower generation probabilities. What naive subsets generally showed was a larger estimated richness than memory subsets showed.

This was a deep-level run. Using immunoSEQ multiplex PCR, the repertoire was profiled, and TCRdb retains in-frame clones only, with some absent. The sample includes some 2 million clones, roughly 95% of them seen just once. The specimen sequenced was naive CD4+ T cells sorted from blood. The sample's subset: CD45RA+ positively selected. The gene calls are TRBV10-2 and TRBJ1-1; D unresolved. The sequence was collected from a man between 18 and 29 years old in good health. The CDR3 coding sequence is TGCGCCAGCAGTGAGTTCCGAAAGAACACTGAAGCTTTCTTT. It encodes CASSEFRKNTEAFF.